This TCR beta chain was recorded in a study of cytomegalovirus exposure and HLA in healthy donors (dated by TCRdb to about 2017). About the investigation overall: The 700 or so repertoires of the first cohort and the approximately 110 validation repertoires were produced on the same platform, according to a later analysis. To predict cytomegalovirus infection status, the study brought together high-throughput TCR immunosequencing, statistical association of individual TCRs with disease status, and machine learning. The study aimed to test whether cataloging public T cell receptors could reveal signatures of past pathogen exposure. In addition to the first cohort of 650 to 800 subjects, a separate validation cohort of about 120 different subjects was used.

Based on the germline V gene, the CDR1 and CDR2 sequences are SGHVS and FNYEAQ. The CDR3 starts with the cysteine, ends with the phenylalanine, and has 16 residues. Only CDR3 DNA remains: 48 bases, in frame from the first base. V loses 1 base of germline sequence and J loses 5 bases, and the interval between the two ends is 18 bases. Donors formed part of the validation cohort, which comprised 120 subjects and was distinct from the first cohort of under 800 subjects. Library prep was done by the immunoSEQ multiplex PCR assay. As for the original processing: A statistical classification framework was built for diagnosing cytomegalovirus status from the catalog of TCR beta chain sequences. TCRdb limited this immuneACCESS table to in-frame rearrangements with V and J called. A share of clones is missing; checked studies link under half to unresolved V genes, and the rest is unexplained. V and J calls and clone size are copied from that table; D and trimming were computed from the DNA. Here the sample has fewer than 100,000 clones; 85% to 95% occur a single time. Clones ranked in the top ten supply approximately 2.1% of the sample.

Study-wide findings and limitations: According to the authors, the approach could potentially be generalized to other disease states and immunological phenotypes. A later analysis found that TCRs clustered in the first cohort also tended to co-occur in the 120 validation repertoires, with 90% to 95% of cluster scores above 0. All 120 or so repertoires were used to score co-occurrence in the validation cohort in a later analysis, because that analysis had no HLA typing for the cohort. In vitro tests confirmed that a few of the cytomegalovirus-associated TCR beta chains recognize cytomegalovirus antigens. Across donors, most TCR sequences were observed very rarely, whereas some public TCRs were present in many individuals. Cytomegalovirus status was reported to be diagnosed by the classifier with high specificity and sensitivity in both the original and validation cohorts. A total of 150 or so TCR beta chains were listed by the study as associated with cytomegalovirus.

In regard to this clone: No cognate antigen has been identified for it. Nothing much larger sits one base from this clone, and base qualities are not available.

The clonotype originates from a woman under 30 in good health and CMV-seronegative. Sequences were obtained from PBMCs. The chain is made from TRBV7-6 and TRBJ2-7, and TRBD1 may be the D gene, going by 7 matching bases. The base sequence is TGTGCCAGCAGCTTAGAAATGCAGGGGGGTTTTAACGAGCAGTACTTC. Its protein product is CASSLEMQGGFNEQYF.